Listed below are T cell receptor beta chains from one sample, sequenced in a study of molecular identifiers for immune sequencing clone quantification. TCRdb fed the PCR reads into MiXCR, producing one record per CDR3 protein. This sample has 60,000 to 75,000 distinct CDR3 sequences, with under 20% found just once. Sequencing used naive CD8+ T cells from blood, with Jurkat cell RNA spiked in. Every receptor here comes from a human donor in good health. Some libraries in this study had Jurkat cell RNA spiked in. CDR3s include the opening cysteine and the closing phenylalanine or tryptophan. The D gene is left open where the match is weak. Clone size, where shown, is once, few, many, or a class for clones that have expanded.

V	D	J	size	DNA	CDR3
TRBV9	NA	TRBJ2-3	NA	TGTGCCAGCAGCGTCGGATACACAGATACGCAGTATTTT	CASSVGYTDTQYF
TRBV20-1	NA	TRBJ2-1	NA	TGCAGTGCTAGAGGAGGCGGGGCGAGCTCCTACAATGAGCGGTTCTTC	CSARGGGASSYNERFF
TRBV6-2/TRBV6-3	NA	TRBJ2-5	few	TGTGCCACCAGTGACTTTACGACCCAGTACTTC	CATSDFTTQYF
TRBV11-3	NA	TRBJ2-1	NA	TGTGCCAGCAGCTTATGGGGGGAGGTATTCGATGAGCAGTTCTTC	CASSLWGEVFDEQFF
TRBV5-1	NA	TRBJ2-5	many	TGCGCCAGCAGCTGGGGGGAGACCCAGTACTTC	CASSWGETQYF
TRBV7-9	NA	TRBJ1-5	many	TGTGCCAGCAGCCCCACCACCAATCAGCCCCAGCATTTT	CASSPTTNQPQHF
TRBV5-8	NA	TRBJ1-2	many	TGTGCCAGCAGCTTTACTACAGGGTTGCCTGGCTACACCTTC	CASSFTTGLPGYTF
TRBV27	TRBD1	TRBJ2-7	NA	TGTGCCAGCAGTTCGTCCGGGACAGGGTCCTACGAGCAGTACTTC	CASSSSGTGSYEQYF
TRBV9	NA	TRBJ1-1	many	TGTGCCAGCAAGGAGACGGTGAACACTGAAGCTTTCTTT	CASKETVNTEAFF
TRBV28	TRBD2	TRBJ2-3	once	TGTGCCAGTAACCAGGGCGGGAGCGGGGATACGCAGTATTTT	CASNQGGSGDTQYF
TRBV27	NA	TRBJ2-1	NA	TGTGCCAGCAGTTTCAGGGAATCAACTCTCTTTTCCTACAATGAGCAGTTCTTC	CASSFRESTLFSYNEQFF
TRBV28	NA	TRBJ2-7	many	TGTGCCAGCAGTCCCCTCGAGGTGGTTCCTCCCTACGAGCAGTACTTC	CASSPLEVVPPYEQYF
TRBV7-8	TRBD2	TRBJ2-7	NA	TGTGCCAGCAGCGAGATAGCGGGAGGTATCTACGAGCAGTACTTC	CASSEIAGGIYEQYF
TRBV7-6	NA	TRBJ2-7	few	TGTGCCAGCAGCTCCCCGGGCGAGCAGTACTTC	CASSSPGEQYF
TRBV4-1	TRBD2	TRBJ2-1	many	TGCGCCAGCAGCACGCTGGGACTAGCGGACAACTACAATGAGCAGTTCTTC	CASSTLGLADNYNEQFF
TRBV6-2/TRBV6-3	NA	TRBJ2-7	many	TGTGCCAGTCGCCAATGGGGTAGCTCCTACGAGCAGTACTTC	CASRQWGSSYEQYF
TRBV7-8	TRBD1	TRBJ2-3	NA	TGTGCCAGCAGCTTAGGATACCGGGACAGGATCACAGGTACGCAGTATTTT	CASSLGYRDRITGTQYF
TRBV4-3	TRBD2	TRBJ2-1	many	TGCGCCAGCAGCCAAGGATTAGCTAGCGGGAAGAATGAGCAGTTCTTC	CASSQGLASGKNEQFF
TRBV5-5	NA	TRBJ2-3	many	TGTGCCAGCACCCGGGGTTTTTTTGCAGATACGCAGTATTTT	CASTRGFFADTQYF
TRBV4-1	TRBD1	TRBJ2-7	many	TGCGCCAGCAGCCAAGAGGGGACAGTCCACGAGCAGTACTTC	CASSQEGTVHEQYF
TRBV6-2/TRBV6-3	NA	TRBJ1-5	many	TGTGCCAGCACCTCACCCGCCCAGGGACGGCAAAGGAATCAGCCCCAGCATTTT	CASTSPAQGRQRNQPQHF
TRBV7-2	NA	TRBJ2-1	NA	TGTGCCAGCAGCTTTGGGGAGCAGTCCTTC	CASSFGEQSF
TRBV3-1	NA	TRBJ1-1	many	TGTGCCAGCAGCCCCTGGGGACAAGGCTTTTCTGAAGCTTTCTTT	CASSPWGQGFSEAFF
TRBV10-3	NA	TRBJ1-2	many	TGTGCCATCAGGTGGGGGGACTATGGCTACACCTTC	CAIRWGDYGYTF
TRBV11-3	NA	TRBJ2-7	few	TGTGCCAGCAGCTCGCCCGAGGGGCCCCACGGCGAGCAGTACTTC	CASSSPEGPHGEQYF
TRBV7-9	NA	TRBJ2-7	many	TGTGCCAGCAGCTTGGCCCGGGCCTACGAGCAGTACTTC	CASSLARAYEQYF
TRBV3-1	NA	TRBJ2-2	many	TGTGCCAGCAGCCTCAAGTCGTTGTCCACGAACACCGGGGAGCTGTTTTTT	CASSLKSLSTNTGELFF
TRBV7-9	NA	TRBJ2-4	many	TGTGCCAGCAGCTTAGGGGACGTTCCAGTCAAAAACATTCAGTACTTC	CASSLGDVPVKNIQYF
TRBV29-1	TRBD2	TRBJ2-1	few	TGCAGCGTTGAAGATCGGGGGGAGGTGAATGAGCAGTTCTTC	CSVEDRGEVNEQFF
TRBV28	NA	TRBJ2-6	NA	TGTGCCAGCGAGTCCCTATCATCAGGGTCCTATGCTTCTGGGGCCAACGTCCTGACTTTC	CASESLSSGSYASGANVLTF
TRBV27	NA	TRBJ1-5	many	TGTGCCAGCAGTTCCCTAGGGCCACGACCGGGATCCAATCAGCCCCAGCATTTT	CASSSLGPRPGSNQPQHF
TRBV6-5	NA	TRBJ1-2	few	TGTGCCAGCAGTTATCAGGGAATGAGTGGCCACACCTTC	CASSYQGMSGHTF
TRBV7-9	NA	TRBJ1-2	many	TGTGCCAGCAGCAACATGGCGTCGAGCTACACCTTC	CASSNMASSYTF
TRBV28	TRBD2	TRBJ2-7	many	TGTGCCAGCAGTTTCCTAGCGGGAACAGCCTACGAGCAGTACTTC	CASSFLAGTAYEQYF
TRBV4-1	NA	TRBJ2-1	many	TGCGCCAGCAGCCCCTCACGGGACGATGAGCAGTTCTTC	CASSPSRDDEQFF
TRBV25-1	NA	TRBJ2-7	many	TGTGCCAGCGGGGGAAACCGGGGAAACAGGGCTCGGGAGCAGTACTTC	CASGGNRGNRAREQYF
TRBV5-4	NA	TRBJ1-1	NA	TGTGCCAGCAGCTTGCTGGGGGGGGGGGCTGAAGCTTTCTTT	CASSLLGGGAEAFF
TRBV10-2	NA	TRBJ1-5	many	TGCGCCAGCAGTGAAGCGGGGGTTCAGCCCCAGCATTTT	CASSEAGVQPQHF
TRBV4-1	TRBD1	TRBJ2-7	many	TGCGCCAGCAGTGATGACAGGGGATACTCCTACGAGCAGTACTTC	CASSDDRGYSYEQYF
TRBV12-3/TRBV12-4	NA	TRBJ1-4	few	TGTGCCAGCAGCTGGGACGGCCTGGAAGAAAAACTGTTTTTT	CASSWDGLEEKLFF
TRBV5-6	NA	TRBJ2-7	many	TGTGCCAGCAGCTTGCGAGTGTACGAGCAGTACTTC	CASSLRVYEQYF
TRBV6-2/TRBV6-3	TRBD2	TRBJ2-7	many	TGTGCCAGCCGGGAGGGTCCCTACGAGCAGTACTTC	CASREGPYEQYF
TRBV29-1	NA	TRBJ2-1	NA	TGCAGCGTTGAAGATGGGGGCAGGGTGGGCGATGAGCAGTTCTTC	CSVEDGGRVGDEQFF
TRBV30	TRBD1	TRBJ1-5	many	TGTGCCTGGAGTGCAGGGACAGGAGGTCAGCCCCAGCATTTT	CAWSAGTGGQPQHF
TRBV30	TRBD1	TRBJ2-2	NA	TGTGCCTGGATAAACGGGACAGAGAACGCGAACACCGGGGAGCTGTCTTTC	CAWINGTENANTGELSF
TRBV24-1	NA	TRBJ2-3	many	TGTGCCACCAGTGATTTGAGTTGGACGGGAGCCGTTACGCAGTATTTT	CATSDLSWTGAVTQYF
TRBV3-1	TRBD2	TRBJ2-1	NA	TGTGCCAGCAGCCAAGAGGGTCCAGTCCGCGGGAGGACGTGTGAGCAGTTCTTC	CASSQEGPVRGRTCEQFF
TRBV19	NA	TRBJ2-7	many	TGTGCCAGTACTATAGGGGATGCAATCGCCTACGAGCAGTACTTC	CASTIGDAIAYEQYF
TRBV5-1	TRBD1	TRBJ1-5	many	TGCGCCAGCAGCTCGGGGACAGGGGGCCATCAGCCCCAGCATTTT	CASSSGTGGHQPQHF
TRBV15	NA	TRBJ2-5	NA	TGTGCCACCAGCAGAGTACTGCAAGAGACCCAGTACTTC	CATSRVLQETQYF
TRBV6-1	NA	TRBJ2-3	few	TGTGCCAGCAGTGAACAGGTGGGGCGCGGAGGGTCATACACAGATACGCAGTATTTT	CASSEQVGRGGSYTDTQYF
TRBV9	NA	TRBJ2-3	many	TGTGCCAGCAGCGTAGATGGTCAGGGATACACAGATACGCAGTATTTT	CASSVDGQGYTDTQYF
TRBV5-1	TRBD2	TRBJ2-1	NA	TGCGCCAGCAGCTTGGTAGCGGGAGGGACAAACAATGAGCAGTTCTTC	CASSLVAGGTNNEQFF
TRBV27	NA	TRBJ2-7	many	TGTGCCAGCAGTTTCTCCCGGCGGTACGAGCAGTACTTC	CASSFSRRYEQYF
TRBV7-9	TRBD2	TRBJ2-1	few	TGTGCCAGCAGCTTACTCCCACTAGCGCAACACAATGAGCAGTTCTTC	CASSLLPLAQHNEQFF
TRBV6-5	TRBD1	TRBJ2-1	many	TGTGCCAGCAGTGGACAGGGTAATATCGGAGATGAGCAGTTCTTC	CASSGQGNIGDEQFF
TRBV19	TRBD1	TRBJ2-7	NA	TGTGCCAGTAGGCAGACAGGGCCCCAGGGGGAGCAGTACTTC	CASRQTGPQGEQYF
TRBV5-1	TRBD2	TRBJ2-1	NA	TGCGCCAGCAGCTTGGAGCCCCGGACTAGCGGGATGAATGAGCAGTTCTTC	CASSLEPRTSGMNEQFF
TRBV11-2	NA	TRBJ2-5	NA	TGTGCCAGCAGCTTATACAGACAGTTAGAGACCCAGTACTTC	CASSLYRQLETQYF